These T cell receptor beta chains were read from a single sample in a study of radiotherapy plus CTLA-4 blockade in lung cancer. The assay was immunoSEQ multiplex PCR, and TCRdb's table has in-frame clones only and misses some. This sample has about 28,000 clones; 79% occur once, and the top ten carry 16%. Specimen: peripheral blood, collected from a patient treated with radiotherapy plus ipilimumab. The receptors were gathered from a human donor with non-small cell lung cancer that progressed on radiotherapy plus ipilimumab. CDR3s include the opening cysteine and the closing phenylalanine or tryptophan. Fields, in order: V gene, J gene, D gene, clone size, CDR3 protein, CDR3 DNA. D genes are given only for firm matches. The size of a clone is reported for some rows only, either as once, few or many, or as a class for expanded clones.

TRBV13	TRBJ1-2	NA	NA	CASSPENYGYTF	TGTGCCAGCAGTCCGGAAAACTATGGCTACACCTTC
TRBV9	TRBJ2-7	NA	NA	CASSLGTGKREQYF	TGTGCCAGCAGCCTTGGGACCGGCAAAAGGGAGCAGTACTTC
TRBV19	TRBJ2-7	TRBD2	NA	CASSALAGAYEQYF	TGTGCCAGTAGTGCGCTAGCGGGAGCCTACGAGCAGTACTTC
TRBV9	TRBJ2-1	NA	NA	CASSVRKGAGNNEQFF	TGTGCCAGCAGCGTCAGAAAGGGGGCGGGGAACAATGAGCAGTTCTTC
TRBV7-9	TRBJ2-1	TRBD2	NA	CASSSGTSGSSYNEQFF	TGTGCCAGCAGCTCTGGGACTAGCGGGAGCTCCTACAATGAGCAGTTCTTC
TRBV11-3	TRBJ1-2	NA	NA	CASSTKDRNYGYTF	TGTGCCAGCAGCACCAAAGACAGGAACTATGGCTACACCTTC
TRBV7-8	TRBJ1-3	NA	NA	CASSLLGAPQGNTIYF	TGTGCCAGCAGCTTATTGGGCGCTCCGCAAGGAAACACCATATATTTT
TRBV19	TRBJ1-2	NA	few	CASSTPPMISVNYGYTF	TGTGCCAGTAGTACACCCCCGATGATCTCAGTGAACTATGGCTACACCTTC
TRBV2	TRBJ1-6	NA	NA	CASEGSVNSPLHF	TGTGCCAGCGAGGGTAGTGTTAATTCACCCCTCCACTTT
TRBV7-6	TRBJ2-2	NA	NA	CASSFQGVGTGELFF	TGTGCTAGCAGTTTTCAAGGGGTTGGCACCGGGGAGCTGTTTTTT
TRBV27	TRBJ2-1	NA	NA	CASSLSAFSEQFF	TGTGCCAGCAGTTTATCGGCCTTCTCTGAGCAGTTCTTC
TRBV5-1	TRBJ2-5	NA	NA	CASSLARQKETQYF	TGCGCCAGCAGCTTGGCCCGACAGAAAGAGACCCAGTACTTC
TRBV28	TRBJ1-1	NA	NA	CASPRWGQDTEAFF	TGTGCCAGCCCAAGGTGGGGGCAGGACACTGAAGCTTTCTTT
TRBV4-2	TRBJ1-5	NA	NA	CASSQDGDPNQPQHF	TGTGCCAGCAGCCAAGATGGTGATCCTAATCAGCCCCAGCATTTT
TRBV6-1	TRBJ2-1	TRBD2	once	CASSDWTSGSYNEQFF	TGCGCCAGCAGTGATTGGACTAGCGGGAGCTACAATGAGCAGTTCTTC
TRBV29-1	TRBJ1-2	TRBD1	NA	CSVTGQGVGYTF	TGCAGCGTCACGGGACAGGGGGTGGGCTACACCTTC
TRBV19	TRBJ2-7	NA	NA	CASSMQAGFVNEQYF	TGTGCCAGTAGTATGCAGGCAGGGTTCGTGAACGAGCAGTACTTC
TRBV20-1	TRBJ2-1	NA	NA	CSAGFNEQFF	TGCAGTGCTGGCTTCAATGAGCAGTTCTTC
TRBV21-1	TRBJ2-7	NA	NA	CASSKNPTSQSSYEQYF	TGTGCCAGCAGCAAAAATCCGACTTCCCAGAGCTCCTACGAGCAGTACTTC
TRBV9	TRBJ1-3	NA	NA	CASSVGTVGNTIYF	TGTGCCAGCAGCGTAGGGACAGTCGGAAACACCATATATTTT
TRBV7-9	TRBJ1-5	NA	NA	CASSLFMGGYSNQPQHF	TGTGCCAGCAGCTTATTTATGGGGGGCTATAGCAATCAGCCCCAGCATTTT
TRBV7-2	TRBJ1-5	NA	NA	CASSFMGDQPQHF	TGTGCCAGCAGCTTTATGGGGGATCAGCCCCAGCATTTT
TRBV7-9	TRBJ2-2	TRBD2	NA	CASSFNPGLADTGELFF	TGTGCCAGCAGCTTTAATCCGGGACTAGCAGACACCGGGGAGCTGTTTTTT
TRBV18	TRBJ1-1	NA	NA	CASSPHGNTEAFF	TGTGCCAGCTCACCCCACGGGAACACTGAAGCTTTCTTT
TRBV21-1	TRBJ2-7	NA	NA	CASSKLWGREWRYEQYF	TGCGCCAGCAGCAAATTGTGGGGCAGGGAGTGGCGCTACGAGCAGTACTTC
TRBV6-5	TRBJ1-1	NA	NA	CASSYLSRGTEAFF	TGTGCCAGCAGTTACTTGTCCAGGGGCACTGAAGCTTTCTTT